This paragraph covers one T cell receptor (beta chain) sequence. As yet, its antigen is unknown. TCR beta from blood CD8+ and CD4+ T cells was sequenced. Negative isolation was applied to CD8+ and CD4+ T cells, and FACS enrichment was applied to TEMRA cells. The data belong to a study of CD8 T cells in Susac syndrome. Study-level results: The study conceded that relatively few individuals underwent its TCR sequencing and HLA analysis.

CDR3 length: 18 residues. Germline V gene lookup returns CDR1 MNHEY and CDR2 SVGAGI. V lost 4 bases and J lost 5, with 24 bases in between. Reverse transcription of about 0.5 to 1 ug RNA was carried out with random hexamers. Across 54 Vbeta and 13 Jbeta, immunoSEQ multiplex PCR amplified TCR beta CDR3. TCRdb reprocessed the immunoSEQ multiplex PCR reads with MiXCR, giving one entry per CDR3 protein. The sample includes approximately 300,000 distinct CDR3 sequences, approximately 89% of them seen just once. This chain connects TRBV6-5 to TRBJ2-1; D is perhaps TRBD1 (6 bases). This sequence was found in a human donor with multiple sclerosis. Sequencing input: CD8+ T cells from PBMCs. As DNA, the CDR3 is TGTGCCAGCAGTTTGACCTACAACAGGGACATGTTTAACAATGAGCAGTTCTTC. This codes for CASSLTYNRDMFNNEQFF.